One sample yielded the 10 T cell receptor beta chains listed below, sequenced in a study of blood T cell repertoires in COVID-19. The table came from immunoSEQ multiplex PCR; TCRdb's copy has only in-frame clones and leaves some out. The sample contains roughly 130,000 clones, around 80% of which appear only once. Sequencing was carried out using peripheral blood. All receptors derive from a man between 65 and 85 years old with acute or convalescent COVID-19.

This chain joins TRBV27 and TRBJ2-1; 8 nucleotides match TRBD2. With 6 bases clipped from V and 10 bases from J, the junction kept 14 bases outside the gene matches. CDR3 length equals 15 residues. The germline gives CDR1 MNHEY, CDR2 SMNVEV (reference sequence). The CDR3 sequence: CASSQPQAGALEQFF. The CDR3 nucleotides read TGTGCCAGCAGCCAACCGCAAGCGGGGGCCCTCGAGCAGTTCTTC.

This clone was found once. Mismatch with germline at one junction end may stem from a read error. The V and J genes are TRBV14 and TRBJ2-5, with D perhaps TRBD1 (5 bases). Matching the DNA end better, TRBJ2-7 makes the J call doubtful. The CDR3 totals 18 residues. Germline CDR1 SGHDN, CDR2 FVKESK. This chain's CDR3 is CASGQDHAGPKTRYEQYF. The CDR3 DNA follows: TGTGCCAGCGGCCAGGATCACGCAGGGCCCAAAACCCGCTACGAGCAGTACTTC.

The genes are TRBV6-5 and TRBJ1-4; D is ambiguous. V was clipped by 9 bases and J by 7 bases, with 21 bases between them. The CDR3 is 15 residues long. Germline CDR1 MNHEY, CDR2 SVGAGI. The CDR3 loop is CARLPTTTDPEKLFF. The CDR3 DNA is TGTGCCAGACTCCCCACAACAACAGACCCTGAAAAACTGTTTTTT.

The chain recombines TRBV5-1 with TRBJ2-3; tentative D call: TRBD2 (7 bases). The V and J ends lost 7 bases and 4 bases respectively, with 16 bases between them. CDR1 is SGHRS and CDR2 is YFSETQ in the germline V gene. The CDR3 loop spans 14 amino acids. DNA for the CDR3: TGCGCCAGCTGTTTAGGGGGGGCGCCAGATACGCAGTATTTT. Residues: CASCLGGAPDTQYF.

The J gene is TRBJ2-2, the V gene TRBV27; 9 positions agree with TRBD2. The CDR3 loop spans 17 amino acids. Trimming cost V 6 bases and J 6 bases; bases outside gene matches: 14. Germline V lookup: CDR1 MNHEY, CDR2 SMNVEV (reference sequence). CDR3 residues: CASRLEGGGGEAGELFF. The DNA for the CDR3 is TGTGCCAGCAGGCTCGAAGGAGGCGGGGGGGAGGCCGGGGAGCTGTTTTTT.

A remark on this clone: This specimen includes other DNA sequences encoding the same CDR3. The chain uses TRBV2 and TRBJ1-2; D unclear. V lost 4 bases and J 1 base, leaving 7 bases between the germline ends. CDR1 and CDR2 from the germline V gene are SNHLY and FYNNEI. CDR3 size: 13 residues. CDR3 sequence: CASSGTGNYGYTF. Here the CDR3 DNA reads TGTGCCAGCAGTGGTACGGGTAACTATGGCTACACCTTC.

This chain links TRBV12-3 or TRBV12-4 with TRBJ2-1; D unclear. The V and J ends lost 6 bases and 15 bases respectively, with 12 bases between them. The CDR3 length is 10 residues. The CDR3 region is CASSLGWPFF. CDR3 in DNA: TGTGCCAGCAGCCTTGGCTGGCCGTTCTTC.

The rearrangement uses TRBV7-2 and TRBJ2-6, with 7 bases identical to TRBD2. Germline loops: CDR1 SGHTA, CDR2 FQGNSA. V lost 0 bases and J lost 0; bases outside the gene matches: 2. The CDR3 loop spans 17 amino acids. The CDR3 protein is CASSLALAVSGANVLTF. As DNA, the CDR3 is TGTGCCAGCAGCTTAGCTCTAGCGGTCTCTGGGGCCAACGTCCTGACTTTC.

Here the CDR3 DNA reads TGTGCCAGCAGCTCACAGGGGATTGAGGAAAAACTGTTTTTT. Its protein is CASSSQGIEEKLFF. The chain joins TRBV5-5 to TRBJ1-4, with 7 bases matching TRBD1. Trimming took 3 bases from V and 8 from J; bases not matched to a gene: 7. The CDR3 is 14 residues long. Germline V gene data show CDR1 as SGHKS and CDR2 as YYEKEE (reference sequence).

The rearrangement joins TRBV29-1 to TRBJ1-2; TRBD1 is a possible D gene (5 bases). The V gene's germline CDR1 is SQVTM and CDR2 ANQGSEA. This CDR3 spans 12 amino acids. V was cut by 7 bases and J by 8 bases, with 17 bases left in between. The CDR3 loop reads CSATPGGSGYTF. In nucleotides, the CDR3 is TGCAGCGCCACCCCCGGGGGTTCGGGCTACACCTTC.